The T cell receptor (beta chain) under discussion was sequenced for a study of T cell repertoires in cytomegalovirus infection. Study-wide context: It can be stated that public TCR beta signatures indicated CMV infection as well as a matching HLA type. Findings and caveats of the study: In two of eight donors, the top clonotype was HLA-C-restricted CMV-specific.

Germline CDR1 reads DFQATT; CDR2 reads SNEGSKA (reference sequence). The CDR3 spans 16 residues. Trimming at V came to 3 bases and at J to 2 bases, leaving 4 bases not matched to a gene. This clonotype was detected ten times or more. Its target is unknown. One entry per CDR3 protein, called by TCRdb with MiXCR from the reads. The sample yields around 210,000 distinct CDR3 sequences, 6% to 8% seen once. The clonotype comes from a human donor in good health (CMV status not recorded). Some clones in this sample may be carry-over from other donors' samples. V gene TRBV20-1 combines with J gene TRBJ2-7; 16 bases match TRBD2. The sequenced material came from PBMCs. This CDR3 reads CSARPGTSGGAYEQYF. CDR3 coding DNA: TGCAGTGCTAGGCCCGGGACTAGCGGGGGGGCCTACGAGCAGTACTTC.